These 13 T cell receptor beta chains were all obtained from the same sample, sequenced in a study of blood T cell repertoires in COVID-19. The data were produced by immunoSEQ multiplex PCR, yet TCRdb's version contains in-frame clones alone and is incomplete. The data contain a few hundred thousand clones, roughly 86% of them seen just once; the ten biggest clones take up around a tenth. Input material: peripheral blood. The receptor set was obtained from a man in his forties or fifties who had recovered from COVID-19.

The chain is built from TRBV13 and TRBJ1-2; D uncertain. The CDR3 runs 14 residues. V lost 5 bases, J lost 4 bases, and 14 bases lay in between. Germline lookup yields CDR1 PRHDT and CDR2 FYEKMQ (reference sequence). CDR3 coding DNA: TGTGCCAGCAGCCCATCTTTGAACGGCTATGGCTACACCTTC. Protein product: CASSPSLNGYGYTF.

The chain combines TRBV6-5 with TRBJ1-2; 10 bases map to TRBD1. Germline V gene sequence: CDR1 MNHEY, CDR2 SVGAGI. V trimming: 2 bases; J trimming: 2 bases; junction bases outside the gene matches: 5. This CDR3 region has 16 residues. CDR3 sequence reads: CASSYLTGGANYGYTF. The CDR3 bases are TGTGCCAGCAGTTACCTGACAGGGGGCGCGAACTATGGCTACACCTTC.

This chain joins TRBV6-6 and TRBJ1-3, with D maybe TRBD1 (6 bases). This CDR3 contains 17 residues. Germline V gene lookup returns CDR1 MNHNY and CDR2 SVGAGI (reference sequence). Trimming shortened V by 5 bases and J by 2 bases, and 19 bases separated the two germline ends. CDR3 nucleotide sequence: TGTGCCAGCAGTCCAATAACAGGGAGTACAGCTGGAAACACCATATATTTT. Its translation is CASSPITGSTAGNTIYF.

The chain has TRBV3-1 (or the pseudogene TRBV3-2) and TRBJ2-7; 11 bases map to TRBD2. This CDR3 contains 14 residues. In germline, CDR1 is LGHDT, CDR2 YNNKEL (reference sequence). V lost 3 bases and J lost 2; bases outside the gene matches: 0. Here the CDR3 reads CASSHSGGAYEQYF. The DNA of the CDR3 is TGTGCCAGCAGCCATAGCGGGGGGGCCTACGAGCAGTACTTC.

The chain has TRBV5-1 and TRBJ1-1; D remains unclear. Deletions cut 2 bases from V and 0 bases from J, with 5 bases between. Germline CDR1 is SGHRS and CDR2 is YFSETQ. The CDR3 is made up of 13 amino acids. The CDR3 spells CASSFSLNTEAFF. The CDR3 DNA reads TGCGCCAGCAGCTTTTCATTGAACACTGAAGCTTTCTTT.

In DNA, the CDR3 is TGTGCCAGCAGCACATACAGGGGGGGCACTGAAGCTTTCTTT. This gives the protein CASSTYRGGTEAFF. The V and J genes are TRBV9 and TRBJ1-1, with 8 bases lining up with TRBD1. J was trimmed by 4 bases and V by 4 bases; bases with no gene match: 6. The CDR3 spans 14 residues. Looked up from germline, CDR1 is SGDLS and CDR2 is YYNGEE.

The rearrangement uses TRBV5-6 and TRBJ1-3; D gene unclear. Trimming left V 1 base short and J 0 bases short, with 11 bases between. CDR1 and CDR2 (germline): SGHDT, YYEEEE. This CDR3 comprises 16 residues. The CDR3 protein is CASSLLLLSSGNTIYF. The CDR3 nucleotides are TGTGCCAGCAGCTTGTTGCTTCTAAGCTCTGGAAACACCATATATTTT.

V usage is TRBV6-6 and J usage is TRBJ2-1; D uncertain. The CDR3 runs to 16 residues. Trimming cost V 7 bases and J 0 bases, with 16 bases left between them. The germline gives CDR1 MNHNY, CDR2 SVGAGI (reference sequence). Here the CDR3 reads CASTKTRPSSYNEQFF. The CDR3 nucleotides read TGTGCCAGCACCAAAACCAGACCTAGCTCCTACAATGAGCAGTTCTTC.

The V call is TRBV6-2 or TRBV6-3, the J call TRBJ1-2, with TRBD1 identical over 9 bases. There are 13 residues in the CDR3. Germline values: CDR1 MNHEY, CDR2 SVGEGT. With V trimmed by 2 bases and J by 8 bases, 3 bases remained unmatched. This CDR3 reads CASSYLTGGGYTF. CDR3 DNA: TGTGCCAGCAGTTACCTGACAGGGGGAGGCTACACCTTC.

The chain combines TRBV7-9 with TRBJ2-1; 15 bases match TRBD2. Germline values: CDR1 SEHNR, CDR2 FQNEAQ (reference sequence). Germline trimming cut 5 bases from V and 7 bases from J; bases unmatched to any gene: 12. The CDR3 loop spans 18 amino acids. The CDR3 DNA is TGTGCCAGCAGCCCAGGCCAGATTGGACTAGCGGGAGGGAATGAGCAGTTCTTC. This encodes CASSPGQIGLAGGNEQFF.

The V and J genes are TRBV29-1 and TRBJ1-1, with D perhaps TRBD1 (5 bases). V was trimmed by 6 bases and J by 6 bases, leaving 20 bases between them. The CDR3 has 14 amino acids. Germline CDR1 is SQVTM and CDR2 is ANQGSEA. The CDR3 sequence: CSVRTGGTGAEAFF. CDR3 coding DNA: TGCAGCGTCCGCACGGGGGGGACGGGCGCTGAAGCTTTCTTT.

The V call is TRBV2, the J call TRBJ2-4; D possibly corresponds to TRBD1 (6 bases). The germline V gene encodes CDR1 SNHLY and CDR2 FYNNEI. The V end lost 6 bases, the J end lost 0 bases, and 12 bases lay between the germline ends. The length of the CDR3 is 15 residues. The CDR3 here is CASRHDRLAKNIQYF. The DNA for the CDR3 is TGTGCCAGCAGGCACGACAGGTTAGCCAAAAACATTCAGTACTTC.

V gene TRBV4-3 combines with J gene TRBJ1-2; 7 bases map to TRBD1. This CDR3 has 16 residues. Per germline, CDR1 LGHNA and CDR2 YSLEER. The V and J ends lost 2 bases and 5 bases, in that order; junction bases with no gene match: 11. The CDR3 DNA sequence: TGCGCCAGCAGCCAATCCCAACGCAGGGGGGAATATGGCTACACCTTC. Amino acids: CASSQSQRRGEYGYTF.